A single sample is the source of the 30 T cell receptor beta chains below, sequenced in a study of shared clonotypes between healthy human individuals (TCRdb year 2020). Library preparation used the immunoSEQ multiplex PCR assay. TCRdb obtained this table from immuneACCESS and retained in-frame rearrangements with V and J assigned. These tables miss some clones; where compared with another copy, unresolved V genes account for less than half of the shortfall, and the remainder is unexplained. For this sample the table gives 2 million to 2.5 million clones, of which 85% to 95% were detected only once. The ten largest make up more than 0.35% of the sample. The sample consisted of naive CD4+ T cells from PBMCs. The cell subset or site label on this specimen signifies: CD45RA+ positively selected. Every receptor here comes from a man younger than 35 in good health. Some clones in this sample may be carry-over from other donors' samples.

Here the CDR3 DNA reads TGTGCCAGCAGTTTATCCCAGACTAGCGGGATGTACCACGAGCAGTACTTC. Translation gives CASSLSQTSGMYHEQYF. V gene TRBV28 combines with J gene TRBJ2-7; 11 positions match TRBD2. CDR1 and CDR2 (germline): MDHEN, SYDVKM. This CDR3 comprises 17 residues. The J segment lost 5 bases and the V segment lost 1 base, leaving 10 bases of the junction unmatched.

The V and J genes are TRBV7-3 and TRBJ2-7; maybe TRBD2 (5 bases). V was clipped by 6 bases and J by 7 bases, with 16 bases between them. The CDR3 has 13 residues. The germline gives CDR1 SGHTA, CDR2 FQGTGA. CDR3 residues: CASSGGSGGEQYF. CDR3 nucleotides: TGTGCCAGCAGTGGCGGGTCGGGTGGAGAGCAGTACTTC.

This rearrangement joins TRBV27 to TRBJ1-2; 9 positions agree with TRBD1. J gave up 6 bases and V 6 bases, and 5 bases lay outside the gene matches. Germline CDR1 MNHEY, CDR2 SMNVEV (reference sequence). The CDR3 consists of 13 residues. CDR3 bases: TGTGCCAGCAGCTCGGGACAGGGTCATGGCTACACCTTC. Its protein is CASSSGQGHGYTF.

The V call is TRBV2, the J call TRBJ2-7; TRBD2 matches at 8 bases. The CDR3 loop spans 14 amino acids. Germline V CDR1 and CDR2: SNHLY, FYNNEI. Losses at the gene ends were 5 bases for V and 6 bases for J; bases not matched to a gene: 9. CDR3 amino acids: CASSKGLAVGEQYF. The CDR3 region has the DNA TGTGCCAGCAGTAAAGGACTAGCCGTCGGCGAGCAGTACTTC.

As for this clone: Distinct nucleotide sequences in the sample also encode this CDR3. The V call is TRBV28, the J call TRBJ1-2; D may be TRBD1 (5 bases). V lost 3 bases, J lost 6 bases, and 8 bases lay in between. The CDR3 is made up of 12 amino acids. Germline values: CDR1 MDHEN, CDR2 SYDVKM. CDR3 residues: CASSFWGNGYTF. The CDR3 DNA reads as TGTGCCAGCAGTTTTTGGGGGAATGGCTACACCTTC.

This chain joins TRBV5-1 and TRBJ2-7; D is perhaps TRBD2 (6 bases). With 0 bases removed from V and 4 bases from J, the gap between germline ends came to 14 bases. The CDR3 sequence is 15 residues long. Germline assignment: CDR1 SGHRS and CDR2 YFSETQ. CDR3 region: CASSLAFGRGYEQYF. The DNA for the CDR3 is TGCGCCAGCAGCTTGGCCTTCGGGAGAGGTTACGAGCAGTACTTC.

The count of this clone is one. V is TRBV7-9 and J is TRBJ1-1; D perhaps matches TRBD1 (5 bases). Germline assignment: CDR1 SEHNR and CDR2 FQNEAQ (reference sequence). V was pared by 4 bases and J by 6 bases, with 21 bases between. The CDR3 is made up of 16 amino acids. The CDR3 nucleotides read TGTGCCAGCAGCTCCGCATTTTCCCGGGGGAGGGCTGAAGCTTTCTTT. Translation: CASSSAFSRGRAEAFF.

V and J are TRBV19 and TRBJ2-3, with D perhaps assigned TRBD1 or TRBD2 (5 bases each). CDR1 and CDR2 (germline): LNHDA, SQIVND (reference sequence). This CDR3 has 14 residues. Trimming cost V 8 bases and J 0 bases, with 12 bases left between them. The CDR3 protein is CASGDRSSTDTQYF. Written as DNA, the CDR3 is TGTGCCAGTGGGGACCGATCTAGCACAGATACGCAGTATTTT.

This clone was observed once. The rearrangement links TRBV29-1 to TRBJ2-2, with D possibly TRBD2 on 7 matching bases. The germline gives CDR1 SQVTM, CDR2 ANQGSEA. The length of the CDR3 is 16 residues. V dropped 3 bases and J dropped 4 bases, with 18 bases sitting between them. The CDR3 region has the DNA TGCAGCGTTGATTCTTCAGGGAGGGGGATCACCGGGGAGCTGTTTTTT. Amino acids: CSVDSSGRGITGELFF.

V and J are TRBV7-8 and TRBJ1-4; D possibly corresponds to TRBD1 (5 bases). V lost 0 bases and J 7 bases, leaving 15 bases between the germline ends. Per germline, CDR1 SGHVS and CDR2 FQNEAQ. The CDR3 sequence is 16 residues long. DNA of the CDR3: TGTGCCAGCAGCTTAGCGTGGCGGGGGAAGAGTGAAAAACTGTTTTTT. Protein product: CASSLAWRGKSEKLFF.

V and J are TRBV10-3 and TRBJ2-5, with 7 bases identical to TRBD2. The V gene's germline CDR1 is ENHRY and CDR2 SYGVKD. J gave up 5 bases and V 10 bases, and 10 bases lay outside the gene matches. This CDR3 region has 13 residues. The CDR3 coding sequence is TGTGCCACTTCGGCGGGGGATGGCGAGACCCAGTACTTC. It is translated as CATSAGDGETQYF.

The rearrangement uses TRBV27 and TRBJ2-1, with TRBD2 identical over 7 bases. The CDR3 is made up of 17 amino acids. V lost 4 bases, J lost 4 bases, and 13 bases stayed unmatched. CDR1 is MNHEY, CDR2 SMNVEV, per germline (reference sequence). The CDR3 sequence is CASSSPTGGSLYNEQFF. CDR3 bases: TGTGCCAGCAGTTCACCTACCGGCGGGAGTCTGTACAATGAGCAGTTCTTC.

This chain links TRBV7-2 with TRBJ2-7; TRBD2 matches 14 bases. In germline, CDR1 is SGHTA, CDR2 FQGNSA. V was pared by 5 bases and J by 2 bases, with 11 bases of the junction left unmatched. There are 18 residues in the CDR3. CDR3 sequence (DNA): TGTGCCAGCAGCCCCGGACTAGCGGGAGGTACCCTTACCTACGAGCAGTACTTC. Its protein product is CASSPGLAGGTLTYEQYF.

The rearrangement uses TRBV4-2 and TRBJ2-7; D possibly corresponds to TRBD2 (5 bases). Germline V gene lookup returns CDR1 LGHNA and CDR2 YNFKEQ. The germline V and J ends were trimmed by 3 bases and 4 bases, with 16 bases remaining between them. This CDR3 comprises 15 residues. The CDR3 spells CASSQPGIARYEQYF. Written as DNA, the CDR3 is TGTGCCAGCAGCCAGCCGGGGATAGCCCGGTACGAGCAGTACTTC.

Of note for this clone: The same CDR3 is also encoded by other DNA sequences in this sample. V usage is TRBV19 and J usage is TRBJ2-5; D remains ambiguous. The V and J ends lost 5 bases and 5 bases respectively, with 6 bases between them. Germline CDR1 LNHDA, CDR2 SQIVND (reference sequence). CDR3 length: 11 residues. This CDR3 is CASSLRETQYF. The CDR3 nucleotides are TGTGCCAGTAGTCTTCGGGAGACCCAGTACTTC.

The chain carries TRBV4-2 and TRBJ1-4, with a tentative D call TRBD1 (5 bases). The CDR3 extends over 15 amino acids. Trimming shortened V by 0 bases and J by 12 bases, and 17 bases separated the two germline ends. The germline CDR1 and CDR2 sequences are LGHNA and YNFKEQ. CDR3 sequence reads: CASSQDPRATGELFF. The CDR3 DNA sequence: TGTGCCAGCAGCCAAGATCCCAGGGCGACGGGGGAACTGTTTTTT.

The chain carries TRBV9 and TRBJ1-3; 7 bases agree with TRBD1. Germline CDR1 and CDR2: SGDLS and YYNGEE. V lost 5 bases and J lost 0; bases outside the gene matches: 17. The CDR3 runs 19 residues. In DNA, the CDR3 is TGTGCCAGCAGTACGGGACAGTTGTATTCCGAGAGCTCTGGAAACACCATATATTTT. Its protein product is CASSTGQLYSESSGNTIYF.

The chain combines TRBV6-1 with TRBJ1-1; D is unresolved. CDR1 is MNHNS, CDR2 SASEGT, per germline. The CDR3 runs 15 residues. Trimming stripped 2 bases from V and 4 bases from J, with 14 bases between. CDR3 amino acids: CASSETWDGVTEAFF. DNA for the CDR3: TGTGCCAGCAGTGAAACTTGGGATGGGGTCACTGAAGCTTTCTTT.

The CDR3 DNA sequence: TGTGCCAGCTCACCTACCCGCCAGGCGGGGATTTACACCGGGGAGCTGTTTTTT. As protein: CASSPTRQAGIYTGELFF. This chain links TRBV18 with TRBJ2-2, with D maybe TRBD2 (6 bases). The CDR3 is 18 amino acids. In germline, CDR1 is KGHSH, CDR2 LQKENI. Trimming took 3 bases from V and 3 from J, leaving 20 bases between them. Variable domain in full (rest from reference TRBV18 and TRBJ2-2): NAGVMQNPRHLVRRRGQEARLRCSPMKGHSHVYWYRQLPEEGLKFMVYLQKENIIDESGMPKERFSAEFPKEGPSILRIQQVVRGDSAAYFCASSPTRQAGIYTGELFFGEGSRLTVL.

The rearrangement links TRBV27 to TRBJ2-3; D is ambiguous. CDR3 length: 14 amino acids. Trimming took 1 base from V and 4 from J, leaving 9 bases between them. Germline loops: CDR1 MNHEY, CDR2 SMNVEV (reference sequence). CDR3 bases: TGTGCCAGCAGTTTATTAACGGCTCCAGATACGCAGTATTTT. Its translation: CASSLLTAPDTQYF.

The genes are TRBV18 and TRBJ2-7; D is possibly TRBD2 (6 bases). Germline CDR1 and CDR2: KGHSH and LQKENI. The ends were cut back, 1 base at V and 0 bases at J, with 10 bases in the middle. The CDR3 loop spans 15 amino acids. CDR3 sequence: CASSPQKGLSYEQYF. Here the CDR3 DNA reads TGTGCCAGCTCACCACAAAAGGGACTCTCCTACGAGCAGTACTTC.

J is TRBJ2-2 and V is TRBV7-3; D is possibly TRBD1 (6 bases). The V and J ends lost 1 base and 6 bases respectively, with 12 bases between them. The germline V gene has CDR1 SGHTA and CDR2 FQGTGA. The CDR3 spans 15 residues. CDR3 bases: TGTGCCAGCAGCTTAATGGGGGACATTCCCGGGGAGCTGTTTTTT. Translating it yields CASSLMGDIPGELFF.

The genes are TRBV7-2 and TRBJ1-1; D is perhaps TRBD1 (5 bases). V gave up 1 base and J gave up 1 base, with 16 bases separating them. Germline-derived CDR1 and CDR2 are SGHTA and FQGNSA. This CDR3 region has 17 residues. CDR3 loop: CASSLVPGLISNTEAFF. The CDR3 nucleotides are TGTGCCAGCAGCTTAGTTCCGGGACTGATATCGAACACTGAAGCTTTCTTT.

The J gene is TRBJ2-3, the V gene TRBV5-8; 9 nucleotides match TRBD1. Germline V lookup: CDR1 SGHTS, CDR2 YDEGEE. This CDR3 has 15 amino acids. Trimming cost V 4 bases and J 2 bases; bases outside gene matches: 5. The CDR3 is CASSVGTGTTDTQYF. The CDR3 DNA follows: TGTGCCAGCAGCGTGGGGACAGGGACCACAGATACGCAGTATTTT.

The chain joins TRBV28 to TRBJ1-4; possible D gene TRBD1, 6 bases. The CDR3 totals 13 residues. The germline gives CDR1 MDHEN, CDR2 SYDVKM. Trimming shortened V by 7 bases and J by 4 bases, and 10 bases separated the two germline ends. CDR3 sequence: CASMTGFNEKLFF. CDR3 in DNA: TGTGCCAGCATGACAGGATTTAATGAAAAACTGTTTTTT. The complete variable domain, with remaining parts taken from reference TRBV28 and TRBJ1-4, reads DVKVTQSSRYLVKRTGEKVFLECVQDMDHENMFWYRQDPGLGLRLIYFSYDVKMKEKGDIPEGYSVSREKKERFSLILESASTNQTSMYLCASMTGFNEKLFFGSGTQLSVL.

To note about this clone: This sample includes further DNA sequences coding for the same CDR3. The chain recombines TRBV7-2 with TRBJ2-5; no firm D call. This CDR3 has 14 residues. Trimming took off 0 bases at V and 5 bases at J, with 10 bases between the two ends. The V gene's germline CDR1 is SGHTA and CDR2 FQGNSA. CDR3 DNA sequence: TGTGCCAGCAGCTTAGCAGGGCTGGGGGAGACCCAGTACTTC. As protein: CASSLAGLGETQYF.

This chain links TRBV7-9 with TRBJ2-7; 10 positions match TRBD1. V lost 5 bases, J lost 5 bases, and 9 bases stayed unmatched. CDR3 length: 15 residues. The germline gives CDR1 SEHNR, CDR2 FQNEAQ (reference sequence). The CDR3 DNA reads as TGTGCCAGCAGCCGCTCGGGACAGGGGTCCCACGAGCAGTACTTC. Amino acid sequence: CASSRSGQGSHEQYF.

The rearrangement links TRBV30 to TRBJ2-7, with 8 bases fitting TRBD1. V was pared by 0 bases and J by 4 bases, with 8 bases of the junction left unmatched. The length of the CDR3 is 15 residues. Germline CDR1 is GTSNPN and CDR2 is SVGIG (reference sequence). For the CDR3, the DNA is TGTGCCTGGAGTGTACTCTACAGGGGGATATACGAGCAGTACTTC. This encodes CAWSVLYRGIYEQYF.

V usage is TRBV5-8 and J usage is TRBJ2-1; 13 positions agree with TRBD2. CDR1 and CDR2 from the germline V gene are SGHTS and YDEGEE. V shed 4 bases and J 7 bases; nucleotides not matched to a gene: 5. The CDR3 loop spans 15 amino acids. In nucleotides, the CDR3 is TGTGCCAGCAGCCCCGGGACTAGCGGGAAGAATGAGCAGTTCTTC. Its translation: CASSPGTSGKNEQFF.

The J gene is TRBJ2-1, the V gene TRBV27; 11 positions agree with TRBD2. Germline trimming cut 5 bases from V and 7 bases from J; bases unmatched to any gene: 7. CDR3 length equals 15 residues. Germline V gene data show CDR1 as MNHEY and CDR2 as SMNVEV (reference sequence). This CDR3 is CASSASGTSGNEQFF. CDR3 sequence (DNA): TGTGCCAGCAGTGCATCCGGGACTAGCGGAAATGAGCAGTTCTTC.